A selection of T cell receptor beta chains follows, all from one sample in a study of shared clonotypes between healthy human individuals. Using immunoSEQ multiplex PCR, the repertoire was profiled, and TCRdb retains in-frame clones only, with some absent. Of roughly 600,000 clones listed, 98% are singletons. The sample was naive CD8+ T cells sorted from blood. The source is a man aged 25 to 40 in good health. CDR3s include the opening cysteine and the closing phenylalanine or tryptophan. D genes are given only for firm matches. A row's size may be missing; if present it is once, few, many or a size class.

abundance,j_gene,v_gene,d_gene,len,CDR3nt,CDR3aa
.,TRBJ2-7,TRBV11-2,.,15,TGTGCCAGCAGCTCCGCCGGGACCCTTTTCTACGAGCAGTACTTC,CASSSAGTLFYEQYF
once,TRBJ2-1,TRBV7-6,TRBD2,15,TGTGCCAGCAGCTTGGGAGCGGGAGCGCCCAATGAGCAGTTCTTC,CASSLGAGAPNEQFF
.,TRBJ2-1,TRBV30,.,13,TGTGCCTGGAGTGTACAAGTGGCCAATGAGCAGTTCTTC,CAWSVQVANEQFF
.,TRBJ2-4,TRBV5-4,TRBD1,14,TGTGCCAGCAGCTCGGTGACAGGGGAAGACATTCAGTACTTC,CASSSVTGEDIQYF
.,TRBJ2-3,TRBV28,.,14,TGTGCCAGCAGTTTGAGGAAAAGCACAGATACGCAGTATTTT,CASSLRKSTDTQYF
.,TRBJ2-4,TRBV13,TRBD1,15,TGTGCCAGCAGCAGGGGACAGGGGGGCAAAAACATTCAGTACTTC,CASSRGQGGKNIQYF
.,TRBJ2-5,TRBV4-1,.,14,TGCGCCAGCAGCCACCTAACAGGTGCCGAGACCCAGTACTTC,CASSHLTGAETQYF
.,TRBJ2-3,TRBV6-1,TRBD2,15,TGTGCCAGCAATGAACTAGCGGGAGTTTCAGATACGCAGTATTTT,CASNELAGVSDTQYF
.,TRBJ2-7,TRBV6-5,.,13,TGTGCCAGCCTGGGGATCACCTCCTACGAGCAGTACTTC,CASLGITSYEQYF
.,TRBJ2-1,TRBV9,.,13,TGTGCCAGCAGCTCGCGGACCGACAATGAGCAGTTCTTC,CASSSRTDNEQFF
once,TRBJ1-1,TRBV5-1,.,17,TGCGCCAGCAGCCACCGTGGGAGGGGGGTGATGAACACTGAAGCTTTCTTT,CASSHRGRGVMNTEAFF
.,TRBJ1-2,TRBV5-1,.,13,TGCGCCAGCAGCTTGGTCGGGAACAGCGGCTACACCTTC,CASSLVGNSGYTF
.,TRBJ1-2,TRBV7-9,.,16,TGTGCCAGCAGCCTACTCGAACGGGAGGTGCCCTCGGGCTACACCTTC,CASSLLEREVPSGYTF
.,TRBJ1-2,TRBV28,TRBD1,17,TGTGCCAGCAGTTTATCGGCAGGGGGCCTTTCTAACTATGGCTACACCTTC,CASSLSAGGLSNYGYTF
.,TRBJ2-7,TRBV27,.,15,TGTGCCAGCAGTTTATTAGGGATGGGGACCTACGAGCAGTACTTC,CASSLLGMGTYEQYF
.,TRBJ1-1,TRBV18,TRBD1,17,TGTGCCAGCTCCCCACTTTCCCCGCAGGGGGCGGACACTGAAGCTTTCTTT,CASSPLSPQGADTEAFF
.,TRBJ2-3,TRBV7-9,TRBD2,16,TGTGCCAGCAGACGGGGACTAGCGGGAGTTGGGGATACGCAGTATTTT,CASRRGLAGVGDTQYF
.,TRBJ2-7,TRBV5-6,TRBD1,13,TGTGCCAGCAGCTTGAACAGCAGGGGGGAGCAGTACTTC,CASSLNSRGEQYF
.,TRBJ2-1,TRBV5-4,TRBD1,16,TGTGCCAGCAGCCGCCGGACAGGGGATCCCCTCGATGAGCAGTTCTTC,CASSRRTGDPLDEQFF
.,TRBJ1-2,TRBV4-3,.,14,TGCGCCAGCAGCCCAGGACAGCTCGACTATGGCTACACCTTC,CASSPGQLDYGYTF
.,TRBJ2-7,TRBV27,.,15,TGTGCCAGCAGTTCTGACACGATAGGGCTTTCCGAGCAGTACTTC,CASSSDTIGLSEQYF
.,TRBJ1-5,TRBV7-2,.,15,TGTGCCAGCAGCTTCCCAGGGGCCCTCAATCAGCCCCAGCATTTT,CASSFPGALNQPQHF
once,TRBJ2-1,TRBV7-9,TRBD2,18,TGTGCCAGCAGCTTAGTTGGAGCGGGGGGGCCGAACTACAATGAGCAGTTCTTC,CASSLVGAGGPNYNEQFF
.,TRBJ2-3,TRBV4-3,.,13,TGCGCCAGCAGCCAAGATGGTGGCGTTACGCAGTATTTT,CASSQDGGVTQYF
.,TRBJ1-1,TRBV11-2,.,16,TGTGCCAGCAGCGTTGGAACAGGGAAAGGAAACACTGAAGCTTTCTTT,CASSVGTGKGNTEAFF
.,TRBJ2-2,TRBV4-3,.,13,TGCGCCAGCAGCCCCTCAAGCACCGGGGAGCTGTTTTTT,CASSPSSTGELFF
.,TRBJ1-5,TRBV27,TRBD1,14,TGTGCCAGTAGGACAGGTCCCTGGAATCAGCCCCAGCATTTT,CASRTGPWNQPQHF
.,TRBJ2-7,TRBV19,.,14,TGTGCCAGTAGTATGGCGTCGGGTAACTACGAGCAGTACTTC,CASSMASGNYEQYF
.,TRBJ1-1,TRBV5-1,.,13,TGCGCCAGCAGATTCAGGGTGAACACTGAAGCTTTCTTT,CASRFRVNTEAFF
.,TRBJ1-2,TRBV27,TRBD1,15,TGTGCCAGCAGTCCCGGGACAGGGGGTGCCGCCGGCTACACCTTC,CASSPGTGGAAGYTF
.,TRBJ2-1,TRBV27,.,12,TGTGCCAGCAGTCTCAATTACAATGAGCAGTTCTTC,CASSLNYNEQFF
.,TRBJ1-5,TRBV19,.,15,TGTGCCAGTAGTATTGCAGGTTATAGCAATCAGCCCCAGCATTTT,CASSIAGYSNQPQHF
.,TRBJ2-4,TRBV27,TRBD2,18,TGTGCCAGCAGTTTACAGGGAGGGGTGAGGCTGATCAAAAACATTCAGTACTTC,CASSLQGGVRLIKNIQYF
once,TRBJ2-7,TRBV6-6,.,14,TGTGCCAGCAGTTATGGCCTAGCTGAATACGAGCAGTACTTC,CASSYGLAEYEQYF